This T cell receptor beta chain was recovered during a study of T-cell reconstitution after alpha-beta-depleted transplantation in children. Trimming left V 4 bases short and J 14 bases short, with 12 bases between. CDR1 and CDR2 (germline): MNHEY, SVGAGI. The CDR3 is made up of 12 amino acids. Unique molecular identifiers were used in preparing the TCRbeta library. Via MiXCR, TCRdb re-called the PCR reads, giving one row per CDR3 protein. The data hold about 500,000 distinct CDR3 sequences, with over 25% observed a single time. The rearrangement links TRBV6-5 to TRBJ1-6, with D perhaps TRBD1 (6 bases). This receptor was taken from a human donor who donated a stem cell graft to a child with aplastic anemia. Sequences were derived from PBMCs from the stem cell graft donor, sampled from the stem cell graft. The CDR3 sequence is CASSLTGITLHF. The DNA for the CDR3 is TGTGCCAGCAGTTTAACAGGGATAACCCTCCACTTT.